This TCR beta chain is from a study of molecular identifiers for immune sequencing clone quantification. Study in general: Within a replicate experiment, RNA obtained from either around 20,000 or 99,000 naive CD8 cells was divided into five aliquots, and four of those aliquots were then sequenced.

TCRdb passed the PCR reads through MiXCR, listing each CDR3 protein once. The sample shows about 330,000 distinct CDR3 sequences, roughly 24% of them seen only once. Note on this clonotype: The antigen remains unidentified. The junction departs from the called germline gene at one end, perhaps through a read error.

Broader study findings: Jurkat TCR RNA that was spiked in from one cell was reportedly detectable among roughly 1 million naive cells.

Naive CD8 library inputs spanned 20,000 to 1,000,000 sorted cells and 10%, 30% or 50% RNA. A CD8+CD4-CCR7+CD45RA+ phenotype served as the sorting definition for naive CD8 T cells. The source material was naive CD8+ T cells from blood, with Jurkat cell RNA spiked in. The subset denotes: FACS-sorted CD8+CD4-CCR7+CD45RA+ naive T cells. The origin of this receptor is a human donor in good health. Some libraries in this study had Jurkat cell RNA spiked in.

The CDR3 spells CAWKVSRSYNEEFF. The CDR3 bases are TGTGCCTGGAAGGTCAGCCGCTCCTACAATGAGGAGTTCTTC. The V gene is TRBV30, the J gene TRBJ2-1, with D unresolved. This CDR3 contains 14 residues. Germline V gives CDR1 GTSNPN, CDR2 SVGIG (reference sequence).